The rows below give T cell receptor beta chains drawn from one sample of a study of identical twins. A single record per CDR3 protein comes from TCRdb applying MiXCR to the 5' RACE reads. The sample contains hundreds of thousands of distinct CDR3 sequences, around 20% of which appear only once. These same records also appear under a second study, on T cells expressing NK-cell markers.

The sequencing input was PBMCs. These TCRs come from a woman aged 18-29 years in good health. CDR3s leave out the opening cysteine and the closing phenylalanine or tryptophan.

V gene,CDR3 protein
TRBV13,ATTTARNSWETQY
TRBV20-1,SAGPGAGRETQY
TRBV5-5,ASSLQGSREQY
TRBV5-1,ASSLEGGLGSYEQY
TRBV20-1,SARNSLERSDSYEQY
TRBV29-1,SVCIENHYEQY
TRBV6-5,ASSYVEGGYEQY
TRBV29-1,SVRGPGSNQPQH
TRBV12-3/TRBV12-4,ASSFEVYYEQY
TRBV5-1,ASSFGQGTNTGELF
TRBV5-5,ASSLMGAQPQH
TRBV7-2,ASSLASHRDTHSLTGELF
TRBV29-1,SVDFGLSGNTIY
TRBV20-1,SARDSRQLANYGYT
TRBV24-1,ATASGQGYNEQF
TRBV12-3/TRBV12-4,ASSLNGGTGSIYEQY
TRBV11-3,ASSPTSSTYEQY
TRBV5-1,ASSFPGGDGYT
TRBV7-2,ASSLVAGVVEQF
TRBV6-2/TRBV6-3,ASSSLLDTQETQY
TRBV11-2,ASSSLLAPTYDEQF